Listed below are T cell receptor beta chains from one sample, sequenced in a study of blood T cell repertoires in COVID-19. Sequencing used immunoSEQ multiplex PCR; TCRdb keeps in-frame clones, though not all of them. The table records about 200,000 clones, over 80% of them present only once. The sample taken for sequencing was peripheral blood. The origin of the receptors is a man in his 60s with COVID-19, enrolled during active disease. The CDR3 runs from the conserved cysteine through the conserved F or W. Fields, in order: V gene, clone size, J gene, D gene, CDR3 protein, CDR3 DNA. D genes are given only for firm matches. Not all rows give a size; the values are once, few, many and, for expanded clones, a class.

v_gene: TRBV6-2/TRBV6-3; abundance: once; j_gene: TRBJ2-2; d_gene: NA; CDR3aa: CASSIGHSGELFF; CDR3nt: TGTGCCAGCAGTATCGGACATTCCGGGGAGCTGTTTTTT
v_gene: TRBV11-2; abundance: NA; j_gene: TRBJ2-3; d_gene: TRBD2; CDR3aa: CASSLSGRKDTQYF; CDR3nt: TGTGCCAGCAGTCTTAGCGGGAGGAAAGATACGCAGTATTTT
v_gene: TRBV18; abundance: NA; j_gene: TRBJ1-5; d_gene: NA; CDR3aa: CASSPTPGGANQPQHF; CDR3nt: TGTGCCAGCTCACCCACCCCTGGGGGGGCCAATCAGCCCCAGCATTTT
v_gene: TRBV28; abundance: NA; j_gene: TRBJ2-7; d_gene: TRBD2; CDR3aa: CASSSFSTGGSYEQYF; CDR3nt: TGTGCCAGCAGTTCCTTTTCCACGGGAGGGTCCTACGAGCAGTACTTC
v_gene: TRBV7-2; abundance: NA; j_gene: TRBJ1-2; d_gene: NA; CDR3aa: CASSFPRGNYGYTF; CDR3nt: TGTGCCAGCAGCTTCCCTCGGGGGAACTATGGCTACACCTTC
v_gene: TRBV11-2; abundance: NA; j_gene: TRBJ1-3; d_gene: NA; CDR3aa: CASSHDSENTIYF; CDR3nt: TGTGCCAGCAGCCATGACTCAGAAAACACCATATATTTT
v_gene: TRBV7-8; abundance: NA; j_gene: TRBJ2-7; d_gene: NA; CDR3aa: CASSLASYGGFYEQYF; CDR3nt: TGTGCCAGCAGCTTAGCATCCTACGGCGGGTTCTACGAGCAGTACTTC
v_gene: TRBV10-3; abundance: many; j_gene: TRBJ2-1; d_gene: TRBD2; CDR3aa: CAISDEREGNEQFF; CDR3nt: TGTGCCATCAGTGACGAGCGGGAGGGGAATGAGCAGTTCTTC
v_gene: TRBV4-1; abundance: NA; j_gene: TRBJ1-2; d_gene: NA; CDR3aa: CASSQDGQMSGYTF; CDR3nt: TGCGCCAGCAGCCAAGACGGACAGATGTCTGGCTACACCTTC
v_gene: TRBV28; abundance: NA; j_gene: TRBJ1-1; d_gene: NA; CDR3aa: CASNSWREERTEAFF; CDR3nt: TGTGCCAGCAACTCATGGAGGGAGGAGAGAACTGAAGCTTTCTTT
v_gene: TRBV5-1; abundance: NA; j_gene: TRBJ1-2; d_gene: TRBD1; CDR3aa: CASGTEANYGYTF; CDR3nt: TGCGCCAGCGGGACAGAAGCTAACTATGGCTACACCTTC
v_gene: TRBV18; abundance: NA; j_gene: TRBJ1-1; d_gene: NA; CDR3aa: CASSPGPTEAFF; CDR3nt: TGTGCCAGCTCACCAGGGCCAACTGAAGCTTTCTTT
v_gene: TRBV5-1; abundance: few; j_gene: TRBJ2-1; d_gene: TRBD1; CDR3aa: CASSPGTEGEQFF; CDR3nt: TGCGCCAGCAGTCCCGGGACAGAGGGTGAGCAGTTCTTC
v_gene: TRBV7-2; abundance: NA; j_gene: TRBJ1-4; d_gene: TRBD1; CDR3aa: CASSPGTVRKLFF; CDR3nt: TGTGCCAGCAGCCCAGGGACAGTAAGAAAACTGTTTTTT
v_gene: TRBV3-1/TRBV3-2; abundance: NA; j_gene: TRBJ1-1; d_gene: NA; CDR3aa: CASSLGRDTEAFF; CDR3nt: TGTGCCAGCAGCCTCGGGAGGGACACTGAAGCTTTCTTT
v_gene: TRBV6-5; abundance: once; j_gene: TRBJ2-2; d_gene: NA; CDR3aa: CASTNRDTGELFF; CDR3nt: TGTGCCAGCACCAACCGCGACACCGGGGAGCTGTTTTTT
v_gene: TRBV4-1; abundance: NA; j_gene: TRBJ1-2; d_gene: NA; CDR3aa: CASSQPGKLGYTF; CDR3nt: TGCGCCAGCAGCCAACCAGGGAAATTGGGCTACACCTTC
v_gene: TRBV6-5; abundance: few; j_gene: TRBJ1-1; d_gene: TRBD1; CDR3aa: CASRFMDRGNTEAFF; CDR3nt: TGTGCCAGCAGATTTATGGACAGGGGGAACACTGAAGCTTTCTTT
v_gene: TRBV28; abundance: NA; j_gene: TRBJ2-7; d_gene: TRBD1; CDR3aa: CASQTGTDYEQYF; CDR3nt: TGTGCCAGTCAGACGGGGACAGACTACGAGCAGTACTTC
v_gene: TRBV29-1; abundance: NA; j_gene: TRBJ2-6; d_gene: NA; CDR3aa: CSVEDQNSGANVLTF; CDR3nt: TGCAGCGTTGAAGATCAAAACTCTGGGGCCAACGTCCTGACTTTC
v_gene: TRBV29-1; abundance: NA; j_gene: TRBJ2-2; d_gene: TRBD2; CDR3aa: CSVRTSGTGELFF; CDR3nt: TGCAGCGTGCGGACTAGCGGTACCGGGGAGCTGTTTTTT
v_gene: TRBV27; abundance: NA; j_gene: TRBJ1-5; d_gene: NA; CDR3aa: CASSLEVPGQSNQPQHF; CDR3nt: TGTGCCAGCAGTTTAGAAGTCCCCGGACAGAGCAATCAGCCCCAGCATTTT
v_gene: TRBV20-1; abundance: NA; j_gene: TRBJ1-4; d_gene: TRBD1; CDR3aa: CSASRQGGNEKLFF; CDR3nt: TGCAGTGCTAGTAGACAGGGAGGTAATGAAAAACTGTTTTTT